This TCR beta chain derives from a study of cytotoxic CD8 clonotypes in ibrutinib-treated CLL. A remark on this clone: The antigen is not known.

Study findings and constraints: Rare overall, public clonotypes shrank or held steady under therapy.

Libraries were prepared by immunoSEQ multiplex PCR; TCRdb keeps only in-frame clonotypes and omits some of them. This table holds approximately 160,000 clones, about 88% found once. Between the trimmed V and J ends, which lost 1 base and 2 bases, there was a span of 20 bases. Germline CDR1 reads SGHVS; CDR2 reads FQNEAQ. The CDR3 covers 18 residues. The V and J genes are TRBV7-8 and TRBJ1-1, with D perhaps TRBD1 (6 bases). The sequencing here drew on PBMCs, taken at disease progression, from a patient treated with ibrutinib. This receptor was taken from a human donor with chronic lymphocytic leukemia. The CDR3 DNA is TGTGCCAGCAGCTTAGGAGGGTTTGGGGGGGCCCTTAACACTGAAGCTTTCTTT. Encoded protein: CASSLGGFGGALNTEAFF.